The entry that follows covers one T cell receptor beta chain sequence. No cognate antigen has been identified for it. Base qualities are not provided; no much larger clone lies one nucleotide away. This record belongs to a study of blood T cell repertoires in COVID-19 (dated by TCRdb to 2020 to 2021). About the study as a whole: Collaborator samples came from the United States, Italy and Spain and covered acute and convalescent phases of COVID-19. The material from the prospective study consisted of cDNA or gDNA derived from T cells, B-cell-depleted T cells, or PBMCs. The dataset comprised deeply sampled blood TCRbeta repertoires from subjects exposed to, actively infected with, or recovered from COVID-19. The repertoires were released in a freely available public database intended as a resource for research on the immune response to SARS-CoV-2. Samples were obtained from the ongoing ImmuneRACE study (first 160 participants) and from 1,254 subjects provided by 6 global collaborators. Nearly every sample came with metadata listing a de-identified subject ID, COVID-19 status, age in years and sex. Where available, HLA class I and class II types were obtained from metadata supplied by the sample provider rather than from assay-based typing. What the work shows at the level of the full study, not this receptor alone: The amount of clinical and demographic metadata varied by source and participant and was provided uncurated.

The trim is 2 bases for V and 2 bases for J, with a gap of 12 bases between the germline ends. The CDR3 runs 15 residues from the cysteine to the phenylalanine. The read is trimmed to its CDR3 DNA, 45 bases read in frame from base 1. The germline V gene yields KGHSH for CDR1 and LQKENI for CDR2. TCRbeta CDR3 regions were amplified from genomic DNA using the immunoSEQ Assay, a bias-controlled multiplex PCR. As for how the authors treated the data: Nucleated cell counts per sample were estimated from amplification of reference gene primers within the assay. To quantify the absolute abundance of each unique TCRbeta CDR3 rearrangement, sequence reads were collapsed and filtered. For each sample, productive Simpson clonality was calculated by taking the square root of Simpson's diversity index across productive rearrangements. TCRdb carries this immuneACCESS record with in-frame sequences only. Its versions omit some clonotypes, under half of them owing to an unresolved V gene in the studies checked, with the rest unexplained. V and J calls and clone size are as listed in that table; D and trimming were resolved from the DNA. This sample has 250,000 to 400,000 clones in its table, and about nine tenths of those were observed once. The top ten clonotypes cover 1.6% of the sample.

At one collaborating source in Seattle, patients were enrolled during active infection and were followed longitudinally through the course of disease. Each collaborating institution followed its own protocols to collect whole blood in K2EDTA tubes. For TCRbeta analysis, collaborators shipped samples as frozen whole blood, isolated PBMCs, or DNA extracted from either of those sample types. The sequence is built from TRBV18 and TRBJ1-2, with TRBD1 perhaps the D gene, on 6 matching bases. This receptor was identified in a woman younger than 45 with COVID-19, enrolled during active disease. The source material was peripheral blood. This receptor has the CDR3 CASSPAPTGNYGYTF. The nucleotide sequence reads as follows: TGTGCCAGCTCACCAGCCCCTACAGGGAACTATGGCTACACCTTC. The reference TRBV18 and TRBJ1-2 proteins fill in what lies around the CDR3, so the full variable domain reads NAGVMQNPRHLVRRRGQEARLRCSPMKGHSHVYWYRQLPEEGLKFMVYLQKENIIDESGMPKERFSAEFPKEGPSILRIQQVVRGDSAAYFCASSPAPTGNYGYTFGSGTRLTVV.